These 31 T cell receptor beta chains were sequenced from one sample in a study of blood T cell repertoires in COVID-19. The assay was immunoSEQ multiplex PCR, and TCRdb's table has in-frame clones only and misses some. The sample records approximately 90,000 clones, almost 85% being singletons. Sample: peripheral blood. These receptors all come from a woman aged 80 or older with acute or convalescent COVID-19.

This clone appeared a single time. This chain links TRBV28 with TRBJ2-7, with D uncertain. V lost 5 bases to trimming and J lost 4 bases, with 6 bases between them. The CDR3 length is 11 residues. CDR1 MDHEN and CDR2 SYDVKM come from the germline V gene. CDR3 DNA: TGTGCCAGCAGTCTGCGTTACGAGCAGTACTTC. Amino acid sequence: CASSLRYEQYF. The full variable domain, in which reference TRBV28 and TRBJ2-7 provide the parts outside the CDR3, is DVKVTQSSRYLVKRTGEKVFLECVQDMDHENMFWYRQDPGLGLRLIYFSYDVKMKEKGDIPEGYSVSREKKERFSLILESASTNQTSMYLCASSLRYEQYFGPGTRLTVT.

The chain uses TRBV3-1 (or the pseudogene TRBV3-2) and TRBJ2-3; D is possibly TRBD2 (6 bases). The CDR3 runs to 15 residues. Germline V lookup: CDR1 LGHDT, CDR2 YNNKEL (reference sequence). Trimming took 1 base from V and 0 from J, leaving 8 bases between them. This CDR3 reads CASSQAAGSTDTQYF. The DNA for the CDR3 is TGTGCCAGCAGCCAAGCTGCGGGGAGCACAGATACGCAGTATTTT.

The J gene is TRBJ2-7, the V gene TRBV28, with TRBD2 matching over 7 bases. The CDR3 covers 16 residues. Trimming at V came to 4 bases and at J to 2 bases, leaving 11 bases not matched to a gene. CDR1 is MDHEN and CDR2 is SYDVKM in the germline V gene. The DNA for the CDR3 is TGTGCCAGCAGTTCGCCCAGCGGGAAAGCGCCCTACGAGCAGTACTTC. This encodes CASSSPSGKAPYEQYF.

CDR3 sequence (DNA): TGTGCCAGCAGTTCCTGGGGACTAGCGGGCTACAATGAGCAGTTCTTC. Translation: CASSSWGLAGYNEQFF. The chain carries TRBV6-6 and TRBJ2-1, with TRBD2 identical over 12 bases. Germline CDR1 reads MNHNY; CDR2 reads SVGAGI (reference sequence). CDR3 length equals 16 residues. The trim removed 4 bases at V and 3 bases at J, leaving 4 bases unmatched.

The CDR3: CASSLGGQNEKLFF. As DNA, the CDR3 is TGCGCCAGCAGCTTGGGGGGGCAAAATGAAAAACTGTTTTTT. This sequence joins TRBV5-1 and TRBJ1-4, with D maybe TRBD1 (6 bases). The germline V gene encodes CDR1 SGHRS and CDR2 YFSETQ. Trimming pared 0 bases from V and 5 bases from J, leaving 8 bases between. The CDR3 extends over 14 amino acids.

The V gene is TRBV3-1 (or the pseudogene TRBV3-2), the J gene TRBJ2-5; D not resolved. V was trimmed by 1 base and J by 5 bases, leaving 11 bases between them. The CDR3 length is 14 residues. CDR1 and CDR2 (germline): LGHDT, YNNKEL (reference sequence). The CDR3 spells CASSQGFRAETQYF. The CDR3 nucleotides read TGTGCCAGCAGCCAAGGATTCCGAGCGGAGACCCAGTACTTC.

This chain links TRBV12-3 or TRBV12-4 with TRBJ1-5; D call uncertain. This CDR3 spans 13 amino acids. V was trimmed by 3 bases and J by 6 bases, leaving 9 bases between them. This CDR3 is CASSFAGSQPQHF. The CDR3 bases are TGTGCCAGCAGTTTCGCTGGGAGTCAGCCCCAGCATTTT.

The genes are TRBV6-5 and TRBJ1-6, with D unclear. Trimming took 7 bases from V and 8 from J, leaving 18 bases between them. This CDR3 region has 15 residues. The germline CDR1 and CDR2 sequences are MNHEY and SVGAGI. DNA for the CDR3: TGTGCCAGCACCAACGGGATCACGAGGCATTCACCCCTCCACTTT. The encoded protein is CASTNGITRHSPLHF.

The rearrangement uses TRBV11-2 and TRBJ2-7; TRBD2 matches at 9 bases. The length of the CDR3 is 16 residues. The germline V gene has CDR1 SGHAT and CDR2 FQNNGV. The V gene end was trimmed by 1 base and the J gene end by 2 bases; junction bases not matched to a gene: 6. For the CDR3, the DNA is TGTGCCAGCAGCTTAGGGTCGGCTAGCGGGACCTACGAGCAGTACTTC. Translation gives CASSLGSASGTYEQYF.

The gene calls are TRBV7-2 and TRBJ2-7; D might be TRBD2 (6 bases). CDR3 size: 14 residues. V was clipped by 5 bases and J by 6 bases, with 17 bases between them. The germline V gene has CDR1 SGHTA and CDR2 FQGNSA. The DNA for the CDR3 is TGTGCCAGCAGCCCCGCTGGGGGACTTGGCGAGCAGTACTTC. The encoded protein is CASSPAGGLGEQYF.

V gene TRBV6-1 combines with J gene TRBJ2-3; 13 bases align to TRBD2. After removal of 4 bases from V and 7 bases from J, the junction contained 8 bases not matched to a gene. The CDR3 has 16 amino acids. Germline V lookup: CDR1 MNHNS, CDR2 SASEGT. The CDR3 DNA reads as TGTGCCAGCAGTGGAGGACTAGCGGGAGAGTTATATACGCAGTATTTT. This translates into CASSGGLAGELYTQYF.

This clone was seen a single time. The chain couples TRBV24-1 to TRBJ1-2; the match to TRBD1 covers 12 bases. V lost 9 bases, J lost 5 bases, and 15 bases stayed unmatched. CDR1 KGHDR and CDR2 SFDVKD come from the germline V gene. The CDR3 runs 17 residues. The CDR3 region has the DNA TGTGCCACCTCAAGGGACAGGGGGCCCATCGAGGGGTATGGCTACACCTTC. Residues: CATSRDRGPIEGYGYTF.

This clone was observed a few times. The V call is TRBV6-6, the J call TRBJ1-2; weak D call: TRBD1 (6 bases). CDR1 and CDR2 from the germline V gene are MNHNY and SVGAGI (reference sequence). V was shortened by 5 bases and J by 2 bases, with 12 bases between the two germline ends. The CDR3 has 14 residues. The CDR3 nucleotides read TGTGCCAGCAGTCCCCGGACAGCCAACTATGGCTACACCTTC. Protein: CASSPRTANYGYTF.

The chain combines TRBV11-2 with TRBJ1-1, with 7 bases lining up with TRBD1. CDR1 is SGHAT and CDR2 is FQNNGV in the germline V gene. This CDR3 region has 15 residues. J was trimmed by 5 bases and V by 5 bases; bases with no gene match: 11. The CDR3 DNA sequence: TGTGCCAGCAGCCCACGACAGGGAGTCAGTACTGAAGCTTTCTTT. Its translation is CASSPRQGVSTEAFF.

J is TRBJ1-1 and V is TRBV3-1 (or the pseudogene TRBV3-2); possible D gene TRBD1, 5 bases. The CDR3 totals 14 residues. From germline, CDR1 is LGHDT and CDR2 YNNKEL (reference sequence). The ends were cut back, 2 bases at V and 1 base at J, with 8 bases in the middle. CDR3 protein: CASSQNGGNTEAFF. CDR3 coding DNA: TGTGCCAGCAGCCAAAACGGGGGGAACACTGAAGCTTTCTTT.

The chain is built from TRBV7-2 and TRBJ1-4, with 7 bases aligning to TRBD1. V lost 1 base and J lost 7; bases outside the gene matches: 6. The length of the CDR3 is 15 residues. In germline, CDR1 is SGHTA, CDR2 FQGNSA. CDR3 amino acids: CASSLEVGQSEKLFF. In DNA form, the CDR3 reads TGTGCCAGCAGCTTAGAGGTGGGACAGAGTGAAAAACTGTTTTTT.

This clone was picked up one time. This chain links TRBV11-2 with TRBJ1-6; 7 nucleotides match TRBD1. The CDR3 has 14 amino acids. The V segment lost 6 bases and the J segment 7 bases; nucleotides outside the gene matches: 6. Germline CDR1 SGHAT, CDR2 FQNNGV. The DNA for the CDR3 is TGTGCCAGCAGTTTCGGGACAGTGAATTCACCCCTCCACTTT. This codes for CASSFGTVNSPLHF.

CDR3 sequence (DNA): TGTGCCAGCAGGAAGCGGGAGTCTGGAAACACCATATATTTT. This codes for CASRKRESGNTIYF. V usage is TRBV28 and J usage is TRBJ1-3, with D unclear. The CDR3 contains 14 residues. Per germline, CDR1 MDHEN and CDR2 SYDVKM. The ends were cut back, 6 bases at V and 1 base at J, with 10 bases in the middle.

This clone was counted a few times. The chain has TRBV19 and TRBJ1-5; D unclear. V lost 3 bases, J lost 7 bases, and 10 bases lay in between. The CDR3 runs 13 residues. CDR1 and CDR2 (germline): LNHDA, SQIVND (reference sequence). As DNA, the CDR3 is TGTGCCAGTAGTATCAGTGTAACGCAGCCCCAGCATTTT. It encodes CASSISVTQPQHF.

The chain joins TRBV10-3 to TRBJ2-7, with 11 bases identical to TRBD2. Germline CDR1 reads ENHRY; CDR2 reads SYGVKD. Losses at the gene ends were 4 bases for V and 6 bases for J; bases not matched to a gene: 14. This CDR3 region has 17 residues. This chain's CDR3 is CAISVPDSGRGPSEQYF. The CDR3 DNA reads TGTGCCATCAGTGTTCCGGATAGCGGGAGGGGGCCATCCGAGCAGTACTTC.

V usage is TRBV28 and J usage is TRBJ1-4; D not resolved. This CDR3 is built from 12 residues. Germline assignment: CDR1 MDHEN and CDR2 SYDVKM. The V gene lost 7 bases and the J gene lost 15 bases, with 18 bases spanning the gap. The CDR3: CASTLTHGVLFF. The CDR3 nucleotides read TGTGCCAGCACATTAACCCACGGGGTGTTGTTTTTT.

In regard to this clone: This sample includes further DNA sequences coding for the same CDR3. This rearrangement joins TRBV7-8 to TRBJ1-5, with a possible D match to TRBD1 (6 bases). This CDR3 is built from 14 residues. Germline CDR1 is SGHVS and CDR2 is FQNEAQ. The V end was cut by 0 bases, the J end by 4 bases, with 7 bases between. This CDR3 is CASSLAGANQPQHF. In DNA, the CDR3 is TGTGCCAGCAGCTTAGCGGGGGCAAATCAGCCCCAGCATTTT.

This clone was counted a single time. This sequence joins TRBV4-2 and TRBJ1-1; 9 bases match TRBD1. CDR3 length equals 17 residues. Germline V gene data show CDR1 as LGHNA and CDR2 as YNFKEQ. J was trimmed by 6 bases and V by 1 base; bases with no gene match: 12. The CDR3 protein is CASSQARPGQGWAEAFF. In nucleotides, the CDR3 is TGTGCCAGCAGCCAAGCCCGACCCGGACAGGGGTGGGCTGAAGCTTTCTTT.

The V call is TRBV2, the J call TRBJ1-4; 7 nucleotides line up with TRBD1. V was clipped by 8 bases and J by 7 bases; unmatched bases: 7. In germline, CDR1 is SNHLY, CDR2 FYNNEI. The CDR3 runs to 13 residues. The CDR3, as DNA: TGTGCCAGCGGGGAGACAGGGCGTGAAAAACTGTTTTTT. Its translation: CASGETGREKLFF.

The rearrangement uses TRBV11-3 and TRBJ1-1; perhaps TRBD1 as D (6 bases). Germline V gives CDR1 SGHNT, CDR2 YENEEA. The CDR3 spans 13 residues. V was pared by 0 bases and J by 11 bases, with 13 bases between. The chain's CDR3 is CASSLDQTGRAFF. CDR3 coding DNA: TGTGCCAGCAGCTTAGATCAAACAGGGCGGGCTTTCTTT.

In regard to this clone: Other DNA sequences of this sample code for an identical CDR3. This chain uses TRBV9 with TRBJ1-1, with D hard to call. Trimming removed 3 bases at V and 2 bases at J, with 8 bases between. The CDR3 covers 13 residues. Germline lookup yields CDR1 SGDLS and CDR2 YYNGEE. CDR3 in amino acids: CASSGTVNTEAFF. DNA of the CDR3: TGTGCCAGCAGCGGAACAGTTAACACTGAAGCTTTCTTT.

This sequence joins TRBV5-1 and TRBJ2-2, with D possibly being TRBD1 (5 bases). The germline gives CDR1 SGHRS, CDR2 YFSETQ. The V end was cut by 4 bases, the J end by 5 bases, with 12 bases between. The length of the CDR3 is 14 residues. The CDR3 nucleotides are TGCGCCAGCAGCGAAATAGGGGAAACCGGGGAGCTGTTTTTT. Its translation: CASSEIGETGELFF.

The chain recombines TRBV2 with TRBJ1-3, with D hard to call. CDR1 and CDR2 (germline): SNHLY, FYNNEI. This CDR3 is 13 amino acids long. V was cut by 7 bases and J by 0 bases, with 7 bases left in between. CDR3 nucleotides: TGTGCCAGCAAACAGAGCTCTGGAAACACCATATATTTT. Amino acids: CASKQSSGNTIYF.

The V call is TRBV19, the J call TRBJ1-5; D is uncertain. V gave up 1 base and J gave up 11 bases, with 6 bases separating them. This CDR3 has 11 amino acids. Germline assignment: CDR1 LNHDA and CDR2 SQIVND (reference sequence). Here the CDR3 DNA reads TGTGCCAGTAGTATAGGGCAGGCCCAGCATTTT. The encoded protein is CASSIGQAQHF.

The chain couples TRBV12-3 or TRBV12-4 to TRBJ1-1; tentative D call: TRBD1 (5 bases). The V and J ends lost 7 bases and 9 bases respectively, with 18 bases between them. CDR3 length: 13 residues. CDR3 bases: TGTGCCAGCACCTCTGGAGGGGCTATTCAAGCTTTCTTT. This gives the protein CASTSGGAIQAFF.

This clone was observed a handful of times. Other DNA sequences in the sample encode the same CDR3. V usage is TRBV19 and J usage is TRBJ1-1; D unclear. The ends were cut back, 3 bases at V and 2 bases at J, with 10 bases in the middle. This CDR3 comprises 14 residues. Germline values: CDR1 LNHDA, CDR2 SQIVND (reference sequence). The CDR3 protein is CASSIQTANTEAFF. The CDR3 DNA sequence: TGTGCCAGTAGTATTCAGACTGCAAACACTGAAGCTTTCTTT.